The text below deals with one TCR beta chain. This entry comes from a study of shared clonotypes between healthy human individuals. Assay used: immunoSEQ multiplex PCR; TCRdb lists only in-frame clones, some missing. The sample has about 680,000 clones; 92% are singletons. CD45RO-negative CD8 cells positively selected for CCR7 made up the naive population, which excluded terminally differentiated effector memory CD45RA+ cells. Germline CDR1 reads MDHEN; CDR2 reads SYDVKM. V lost 7 bases to trimming and J lost 7 bases, with 14 bases between them. There are 12 residues in the CDR3. The rearrangement joins TRBV28 to TRBJ2-7; D is possibly TRBD2 (5 bases). The sequence was collected from a man aged 25-45 years in good health. Sequenced sample: naive CD8+ T cells sorted from blood. The CDR3 DNA sequence: TGTGCCAGCAACCCGAGCCCGGGGGAGCAGTACTTC. This codes for CASNPSPGEQYF.